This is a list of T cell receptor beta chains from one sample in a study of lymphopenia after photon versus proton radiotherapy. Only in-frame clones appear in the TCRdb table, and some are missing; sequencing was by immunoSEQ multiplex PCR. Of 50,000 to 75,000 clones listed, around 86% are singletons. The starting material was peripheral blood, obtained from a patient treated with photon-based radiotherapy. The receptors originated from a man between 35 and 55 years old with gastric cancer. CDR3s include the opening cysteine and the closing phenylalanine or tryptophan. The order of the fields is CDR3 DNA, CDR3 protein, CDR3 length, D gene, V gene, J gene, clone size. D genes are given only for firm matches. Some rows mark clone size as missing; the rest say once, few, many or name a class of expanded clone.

TGTGCCAGCAGCTTGGGGAACACCGGGGAGCTGTTTTTT	CASSLGNTGELFF	13	-	TRBV5-4	TRBJ2-2	-
TGTGCCAGCAGCGCAATCACCTCTAACTATGGCTACACCTTC	CASSAITSNYGYTF	14	-	TRBV28	TRBJ1-2	-
TGTGCCAGCAGCCCCGACAGGCGGGTCGGTGAGCAGTTCTTC	CASSPDRRVGEQFF	14	-	TRBV7-3	TRBJ2-1	-
TGTGCCAGCAGTTACGCCTCGGGGACCCAGTACTTC	CASSYASGTQYF	12	-	TRBV6-6	TRBJ2-5	-
TGCGCCAGCAGCTTATCAGGGGGCGAGGGCACAGATACGCAGTATTTT	CASSLSGGEGTDTQYF	16	TRBD1	TRBV5-1	TRBJ2-3	-
TGTGCCAGCAGTTACTCTCAGGGGAACACTGAAGCTTTCTTT	CASSYSQGNTEAFF	14	-	TRBV6-5	TRBJ1-1	-
TGTGCCAGCAGCTTAGGGACAGGGTGGGATACGCAGTATTTT	CASSLGTGWDTQYF	14	TRBD1	TRBV7-2	TRBJ2-3	once
TGTGCCATCAGTGAGCAGCGGGGGGTCCCAGAGACCCAGTACTTC	CAISEQRGVPETQYF	15	TRBD2	TRBV10-3	TRBJ2-5	-
TGCGCCAGCAGCTTGGGGGGTACCCGGGACGGCAGTGAAGCTTTCTTT	CASSLGGTRDGSEAFF	16	-	TRBV5-1	TRBJ1-1	-
TGTGCCAGCACCCCCGGGACCCTGGGGCAAGAGACCCAGTACTTC	CASTPGTLGQETQYF	15	-	TRBV2	TRBJ2-5	-
TGTGCCAGCTCACCCGGGCAGGGCAACACCGGGGAGCTGTTTTTT	CASSPGQGNTGELFF	15	-	TRBV18	TRBJ2-2	-
TGTGCCAGCAGCGGACAGGGAAGCACTGAAGCTTTCTTT	CASSGQGSTEAFF	13	TRBD1	TRBV2	TRBJ1-1	-
TGTGCCAGCAGCCCCACTCCGGGCACTGAAGCTTTCTTT	CASSPTPGTEAFF	13	-	TRBV7-9	TRBJ1-1	-
TGTGCCAGCAGCTTGGGGCGGGGGACCTACGAGCAGTACTTC	CASSLGRGTYEQYF	14	TRBD2	TRBV7-2	TRBJ2-7	-
TGTGCCAGCAGCTTTGGTAGGAACAATCAGCCCCAGCATTTT	CASSFGRNNQPQHF	14	-	TRBV13	TRBJ1-5	-
TGTGCCAGCAGGAAGACAGGGGCGGCCACCGGGGAGCTGTTTTTT	CASRKTGAATGELFF	15	TRBD1	TRBV7-6	TRBJ2-2	-
TGTGCCAGCAGCTTGGCCGGACAGGGCCACGGTGGCTACACCTTC	CASSLAGQGHGGYTF	15	TRBD1	TRBV5-5	TRBJ1-2	few
TGCGCCAGCAGCTTGCATCAGTTAACTGGAAACACCATATATTTT	CASSLHQLTGNTIYF	15	-	TRBV5-1	TRBJ1-3	-
TGCGCCAGCAGCTTGGGACACAACACCGGGGAGCTGTTTTTT	CASSLGHNTGELFF	14	-	TRBV5-1	TRBJ2-2	-
TGTGCCAGTAGTAGGACAGGCCAGTCATACAATGAGCAGTTCTTC	CASSRTGQSYNEQFF	15	TRBD1	TRBV19	TRBJ2-1	-
TGTGCCAGCAGCCCGGTCAAGGACTCCTGGGAGACCCAGTACTTC	CASSPVKDSWETQYF	15	-	TRBV11-2	TRBJ2-5	-
TGTGCCAGCAATCTGGGGACATCTCCTGAAGCTTTCTTT	CASNLGTSPEAFF	13	-	TRBV7-2	TRBJ1-1	-
TGTGCCAGCAGTCCCCTGCCGGGACATTCTTCCGAGCAGTACTTC	CASSPLPGHSSEQYF	15	-	TRBV6-5	TRBJ2-7	-
TGTGCCAGCAGTGGGGTGAACACTGAAGCTTTCTTT	CASSGVNTEAFF	12	-	TRBV6-1	TRBJ1-1	-
TGTGCCAGCAGTGACGCAGGTCATGGCTACACCTTC	CASSDAGHGYTF	12	-	TRBV6-4	TRBJ1-2	-
TGTGCCAGCAGCGGGGTCAGGGGCGTGGACTATGGCTACACCTTC	CASSGVRGVDYGYTF	15	-	TRBV2	TRBJ1-2	-
TGTGCCAGCTCACCACCGAACGGAGACGAGCAGTACTTC	CASSPPNGDEQYF	13	-	TRBV18	TRBJ2-7	-
TGTGCCAGCAGCTTATCCCCCCCTGGAAACACCATATATTTT	CASSLSPPGNTIYF	14	-	TRBV7-9	TRBJ1-3	-
TGTGCCAGCTCACCCGCGACGGGCAGCTCTGGAAACACCATATATTTT	CASSPATGSSGNTIYF	16	-	TRBV18	TRBJ1-3	-
TGTGCCAGCAGCAAAGCCCCGGGACAGGGGGCCGGGGAGCTGTTTTTT	CASSKAPGQGAGELFF	16	-	TRBV21-1	TRBJ2-2	-
TGTGCCAGCAGCTTAAGGACAGGCTCGAGCTCCTACGAGCAGTACTTC	CASSLRTGSSSYEQYF	16	TRBD1	TRBV7-3	TRBJ2-7	-
TGCGCCAGCAGCCTCACGGGGGGCCAACCCTATGGCTACACCTTC	CASSLTGGQPYGYTF	15	-	TRBV4-1	TRBJ1-2	-
TGTGCCACCACGGGGAAAAACATTCAGTACTTC	CATTGKNIQYF	11	-	TRBV11-1	TRBJ2-4	-
TGTGCCAGCAGCTTAGGGACAGGCTATGGCTACACCTTC	CASSLGTGYGYTF	13	TRBD1	TRBV7-6	TRBJ1-2	-
TGTGCCATCAGGGAAGTAGGGTCACCCCTCCACTTT	CAIREVGSPLHF	12	-	TRBV10-3	TRBJ1-6	-
TGTGCCACCAGCAAAGAGGTGGTAGCGGGCACTACGCAGTATTTT	CATSKEVVAGTTQYF	15	TRBD2	TRBV15	TRBJ2-3	-
TGTGCCAGCAGCTTAGGGTCGGATAGCTCCTACGAGCAGTACTTC	CASSLGSDSSYEQYF	15	-	TRBV11-3	TRBJ2-7	-